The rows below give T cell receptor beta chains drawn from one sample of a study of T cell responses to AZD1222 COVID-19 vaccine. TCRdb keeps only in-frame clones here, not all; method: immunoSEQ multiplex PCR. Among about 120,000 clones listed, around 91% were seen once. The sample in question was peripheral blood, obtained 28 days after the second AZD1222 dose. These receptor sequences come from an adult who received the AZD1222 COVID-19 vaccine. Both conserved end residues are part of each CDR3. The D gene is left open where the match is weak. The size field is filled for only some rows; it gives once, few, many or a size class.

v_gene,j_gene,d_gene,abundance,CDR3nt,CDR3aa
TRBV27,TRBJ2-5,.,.,TGTGCCAGCAGTCCCTCGGGTGAAGAGACCCAGTACTTC,CASSPSGEETQYF
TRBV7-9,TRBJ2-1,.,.,TGTGCCAGCAGCTTCGGAGCGACGAATGAGCAGTTCTTC,CASSFGATNEQFF
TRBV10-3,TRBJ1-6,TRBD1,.,TGTGCCTCGAACCCCGGGACAGGGTTAAATTCACCCCTCCACTTT,CASNPGTGLNSPLHF
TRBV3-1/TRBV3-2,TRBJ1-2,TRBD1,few,TGTGCCAGCAGCCAGGGGACAGCGGAATACTATGGCTACACCTTC,CASSQGTAEYYGYTF
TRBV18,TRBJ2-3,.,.,TGTGCCAGCTCACCACAGGGGCGAGGGACAGATACGCAGTATTTT,CASSPQGRGTDTQYF
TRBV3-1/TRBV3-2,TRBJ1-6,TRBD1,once,TGTGCCAGTACGATACAGGGGGATAATTCACCCCTCCACTTT,CASTIQGDNSPLHF
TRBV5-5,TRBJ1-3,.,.,TGTGCCAGCAGCTTGGAGAACAGGGTTGGAAACACCATATATTTT,CASSLENRVGNTIYF
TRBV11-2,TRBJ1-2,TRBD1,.,TGTGCCAGCAGCTTAGAAGGGGGGACAGGGCCCTATGGCTACACCTTC,CASSLEGGTGPYGYTF
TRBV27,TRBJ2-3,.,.,TGTGCCAGCAACAAACCGGGCCTAGTTGCAGATACGCAGTATTTT,CASNKPGLVADTQYF
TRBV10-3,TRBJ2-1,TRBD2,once,TGTGCCATCAGTGAGACACCGGGACTAGCGGTCAATGAGCAGTTCTTC,CAISETPGLAVNEQFF
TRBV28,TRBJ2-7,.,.,TGTGCCAGCAACCGCGCCCCGGGACGGAGCTCCTACGAGCAGTACTTC,CASNRAPGRSSYEQYF
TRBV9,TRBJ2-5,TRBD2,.,TGTGCCAGCAGCGTATCGGCCGGGACTAGCCAAGAGACCCAGTACTTC,CASSVSAGTSQETQYF
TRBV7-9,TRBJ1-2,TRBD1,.,TGTGCCAGCAGCTTAGAAGAACCGACAGGGGTTGGCTACACCTTC,CASSLEEPTGVGYTF
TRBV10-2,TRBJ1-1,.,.,TGCGCCAGCGAGTTTGATTTTGAAGCTTTCTTT,CASEFDFEAFF
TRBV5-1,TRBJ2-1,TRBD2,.,TGCGCCAGCAGCTTGGGGGCTAGCGGGGGAAATTACAATGAGCAGTTCTTC,CASSLGASGGNYNEQFF
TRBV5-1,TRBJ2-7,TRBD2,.,TGCGCCAGCAGCTTCGGACTAGCGGGACCCTACGAGCAGTACTTC,CASSFGLAGPYEQYF
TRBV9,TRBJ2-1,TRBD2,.,TGTGCCAGCAGCGTAGGGACGGCGGGACTAGCGCGCTACAATGAGCAGTTCTTC,CASSVGTAGLARYNEQFF
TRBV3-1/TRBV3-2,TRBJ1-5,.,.,TGTGCCAGCAGCCAGGGATTTAACAATCAGCCCCAGCATTTT,CASSQGFNNQPQHF
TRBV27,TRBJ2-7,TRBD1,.,TGTGCCAGCAGTTTGGGGACAGGGGTAAGCGAGCAGTACTTC,CASSLGTGVSEQYF
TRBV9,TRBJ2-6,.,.,TGTGCCAGCAGCCCTCGGTCCCCCTCTGGGGCCAACGTCCTGACTTTC,CASSPRSPSGANVLTF
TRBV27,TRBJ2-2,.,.,TGTGCCAGCAGTTCCCCCGGGGACACCGGGGAGCTGTTTTTT,CASSSPGDTGELFF
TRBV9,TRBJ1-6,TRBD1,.,TGTGCCAGCAGCGTACAGGGGGATCTGCCCCTCCACTTT,CASSVQGDLPLHF
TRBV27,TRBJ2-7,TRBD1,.,TGTGCCAGCAGTAGACAGGGGGGAGACGAGCAGTACTTC,CASSRQGGDEQYF
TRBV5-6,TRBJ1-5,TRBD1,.,TGTGCCAGCAGCGTGGGACAGGGAGGCGGTCAGCCCCAGCATTTT,CASSVGQGGGQPQHF
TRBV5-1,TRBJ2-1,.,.,TGCGCCAGCAACGTCGGGGCTACAGAAGGGAATGAGCAGTTCTTC,CASNVGATEGNEQFF
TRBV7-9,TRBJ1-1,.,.,TGTGCCAGCAGCTCGGCGCCGGGGTGGAGCACTGAAGCTTTCTTT,CASSSAPGWSTEAFF
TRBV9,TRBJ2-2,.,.,TGTGCCAGCAGCGTAGATCGTAGACTAGTGAGAGGGGAGCTGTTTTTT,CASSVDRRLVRGELFF
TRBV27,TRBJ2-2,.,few,TGTGCCAGCAGCGACAGGCCCTTGGCCGGGGAGCTGTTTTTT,CASSDRPLAGELFF
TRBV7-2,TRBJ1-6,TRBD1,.,TGTGCCAGCAGCCTACGGACAGGGGGCCATTCACCCCTCCACTTT,CASSLRTGGHSPLHF
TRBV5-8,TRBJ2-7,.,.,TGTGCCAGCAGCCTAGGGCCGGGAGCGACCTACGAGCAGTACTTC,CASSLGPGATYEQYF
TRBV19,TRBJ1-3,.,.,TGTGCCACCAAGAATCCTGGAAACACCATATATTTT,CATKNPGNTIYF
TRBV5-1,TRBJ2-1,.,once,TGCGCCAGCAGTACCATATTCGAGACTCCCTACAATGAGCAGTTCTTC,CASSTIFETPYNEQFF
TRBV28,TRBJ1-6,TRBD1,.,TGTGCCAGCAGTGGTGGAGACAGGGATTATAATTCACCCCTCCACTTT,CASSGGDRDYNSPLHF
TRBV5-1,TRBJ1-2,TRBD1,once,TGCGCCAGCAGCCAAAACCCCGGGACAGGGGAAGCTAACTATGGCTACACCTTC,CASSQNPGTGEANYGYTF
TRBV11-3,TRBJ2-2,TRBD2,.,TGTGCCAGCAGCTTGACTAGCGGGAGTGTTACCGGGGAGCTGTTTTTT,CASSLTSGSVTGELFF
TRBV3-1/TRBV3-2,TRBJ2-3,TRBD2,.,TGTGCCAGCAGCCAATCGGTAGCGGGAGGAACGCAGTATTTT,CASSQSVAGGTQYF
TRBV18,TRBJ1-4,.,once,TGTGCCAGCTCACCACCGTTAGGGGTTGAAAAACTGTTTTTT,CASSPPLGVEKLFF
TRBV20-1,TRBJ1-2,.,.,TGCAGTGCTAGAACCGGGGGCGGCTACACCTTC,CSARTGGGYTF
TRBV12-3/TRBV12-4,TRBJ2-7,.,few,TGTGCCAGCAGTTTAATAGGATACGAGCAGTACTTC,CASSLIGYEQYF
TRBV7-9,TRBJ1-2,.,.,TGTGCCAGCAGCTTAGTGGCAGCTCATGGCTACACCTTC,CASSLVAAHGYTF
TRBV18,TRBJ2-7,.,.,TGTGCCAGCTCACCATGGCGGGGAACCTACGAGCAGTACTTC,CASSPWRGTYEQYF
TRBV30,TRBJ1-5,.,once,TGTGCCTGGAGTGTAGGGTTGGATCAGCCCCAGCATTTT,CAWSVGLDQPQHF
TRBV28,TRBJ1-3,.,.,TGTGCCAGCAGTTGGGGGGGCTCTGGAAACACCATATATTTT,CASSWGGSGNTIYF
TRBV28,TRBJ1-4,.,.,TGTGCCAGTTTCCTTACAACTAATGAAAAACTGTTTTTT,CASFLTTNEKLFF
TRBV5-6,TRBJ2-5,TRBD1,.,TGTGCCAGCAGCCCGACCCGACAGGGGCGCTCGGAGACCCAGTACTTC,CASSPTRQGRSETQYF
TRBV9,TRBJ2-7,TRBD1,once,TGTGCCAGCAGCGGACAGGGTGTTTCCGAGCAGTACTTC,CASSGQGVSEQYF
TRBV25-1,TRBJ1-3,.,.,TGTGCCAGCAGTGAAAGTAGGACGTTGAGCTCTGGAAACACCATATATTTT,CASSESRTLSSGNTIYF
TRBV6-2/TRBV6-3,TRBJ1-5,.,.,TGTGCCAGCAGTTATGACAGTAATCAGCCCCAGCATTTT,CASSYDSNQPQHF
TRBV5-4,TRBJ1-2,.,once,TGTGCCAGCAGCTTGCTTCAGGTGGGAAACTATGGCTACACCTTC,CASSLLQVGNYGYTF
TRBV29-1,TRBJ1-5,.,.,TGCAGCGCATCCCGGGGGGCAGATCAGCCCCAGCATTTT,CSASRGADQPQHF
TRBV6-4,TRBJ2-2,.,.,TGTGCCAGCATGGTACATAAGAACACCGGGGAGCTGTTTTTT,CASMVHKNTGELFF
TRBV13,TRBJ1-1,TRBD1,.,TGTGCCAGCAGTCATACAGGGGTGTGGGCTGAAGCTTTCTTT,CASSHTGVWAEAFF
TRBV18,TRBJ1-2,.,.,TGTGCCAGCTCACCACCGGGAGGGGGAGGCTATGGCTACACCTTC,CASSPPGGGGYGYTF
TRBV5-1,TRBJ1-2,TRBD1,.,TGCGCCAGCAGCTCAGGGACAGGTCGCTCTGGCTACACCTTC,CASSSGTGRSGYTF
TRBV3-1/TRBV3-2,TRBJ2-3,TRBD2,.,TGTGCCAGCAGCCAAGCGACTAGCGGCACAGATACGCAGTATTTT,CASSQATSGTDTQYF
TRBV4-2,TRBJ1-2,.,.,TGTGCCAGCAGCCAAGGAGGGGATGGCTACACCTTC,CASSQGGDGYTF
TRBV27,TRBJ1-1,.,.,TGTGCCAGCCCCTCAGAGGCAGGGAACACTGAAGCTTTCTTT,CASPSEAGNTEAFF
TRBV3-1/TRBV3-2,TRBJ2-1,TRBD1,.,TGTGCCAGCAGCCAACAATCCGGGACAGGGGCACCTCGCGGGTCCTACAATGAGCAGTTCTTC,CASSQQSGTGAPRGSYNEQFF